The next 24 T cell receptor beta chains were all read from a single sample in a study of blood T cell repertoires in COVID-19. Profiled with immunoSEQ multiplex PCR; TCRdb holds only in-frame clones, not every one. Seen here are 150,000 to 200,000 clones, 84% observed once, and the top ten hold about 14%. The sample was peripheral blood. The receptors here all came from a woman between 65 and 79 years old with COVID-19, enrolled during active disease.

The rearrangement links TRBV30 to TRBJ2-1; TRBD2 is a possible D gene (6 bases). Trimming took off 8 bases at V and 8 bases at J, with 19 bases between the two ends. The CDR3 totals 13 residues. Germline V CDR1 and CDR2: GTSNPN, SVGIG (reference sequence). The CDR3 nucleotides are TGTGCCCGCCGGCGGGAAGGGGTGGATGAGCAGTTCTTC. This sequence encodes CARRREGVDEQFF.

V usage is TRBV7-9 and J usage is TRBJ1-5; D possibly corresponds to TRBD1 (5 bases). The ends were cut back, 2 bases at V and 5 bases at J, with 7 bases in the middle. The length of the CDR3 is 13 residues. Germline CDR1 SEHNR, CDR2 FQNEAQ (reference sequence). The chain's CDR3 is CASSLFRDQPQHF. CDR3 bases: TGTGCCAGCAGCTTATTCAGGGATCAGCCCCAGCATTTT.

This chain connects TRBV12-3 or TRBV12-4 to TRBJ2-1, with TRBD1 matching over 7 bases. CDR3 length: 13 amino acids. The trim removed 6 bases at V and 9 bases at J, leaving 8 bases unmatched. Here the CDR3 DNA reads TGTGCCAGCAGCCCGACAGGGAGCGGTGAGCAGTTCTTC. It codes for CASSPTGSGEQFF.

The chain has TRBV9 and TRBJ1-2; no firm D call. The germline CDR1 and CDR2 sequences are SGDLS and YYNGEE. Trimming took 2 bases from V and 0 from J, leaving 8 bases between them. The CDR3 is made up of 14 amino acids. The CDR3 DNA follows: TGTGCCAGCAGCGTCACCTCGGCTAACTATGGCTACACCTTC. This gives the protein CASSVTSANYGYTF.

The chain recombines TRBV5-1 with TRBJ1-4; D uncertain. With 4 bases removed from V and 8 bases from J, the gap between germline ends came to 15 bases. The CDR3 has 14 residues. CDR1 is SGHRS, CDR2 YFSETQ, per germline. CDR3 in amino acids: CASSEGPLKEKLFF. CDR3 DNA sequence: TGCGCCAGCAGCGAGGGCCCATTGAAGGAAAAACTGTTTTTT.

This clone turned up a few times. V usage is TRBV28 and J usage is TRBJ1-2; possibly TRBD1 for D (6 bases). Looked up from germline, CDR1 is MDHEN and CDR2 is SYDVKM. V was shortened by 7 bases and J by 1 base, with 16 bases between the two germline ends. The CDR3 contains 15 residues. The CDR3 protein is CASTLLDRFNYGYTF. In DNA form, the CDR3 reads TGTGCCAGCACGCTCCTGGACAGATTTAACTATGGCTACACCTTC.

Remarks on this clone: The sample has other DNA sequences that encode this CDR3 too. The V gene is TRBV2, the J gene TRBJ2-7; D is uncertain. CDR1 and CDR2 (germline): SNHLY, FYNNEI. The CDR3 is made up of 12 amino acids. With 4 bases removed from V and 2 bases from J, the gap between germline ends came to 6 bases. CDR3 nucleotides: TGTGCCAGCAGTGGATCGGCCTACGAGCAGTACTTC. Its translation is CASSGSAYEQYF.

This rearrangement joins TRBV5-1 to TRBJ2-3, with TRBD1 identical over 9 bases. Germline CDR1 reads SGHRS; CDR2 reads YFSETQ. CDR3 size: 15 residues. V lost 1 base and J lost 4; bases outside the gene matches: 4. The CDR3 region has the DNA TGCGCCAGCAGCTTGTGGGGACAGGGTGCAGATACGCAGTATTTT. This translates into CASSLWGQGADTQYF.

This clone was found a few times. V and J are TRBV6-5 and TRBJ2-7, with 7 positions matching TRBD2. V gave up 11 bases and J gave up 3 bases; unmatched junction bases: 10. Germline V lookup: CDR1 MNHEY, CDR2 SVGAGI. CDR3 size: 13 residues. The CDR3 nucleotides read TGTGCCGTTCGAGAGGGAGGGCACTACGAGCAGTACTTC. Protein: CAVREGGHYEQYF.

Points on this clone: This sample includes further DNA sequences coding for the same CDR3. The chain is built from TRBV28 and TRBJ1-2, with D possibly matching TRBD1 (5 bases). The CDR3 spans 12 residues. Germline-derived CDR1 and CDR2 are MDHEN and SYDVKM. V shed 4 bases and J shed 5 bases, with 8 bases lying between them. Here the CDR3 reads CASSWGGYGYTF. CDR3 in DNA: TGTGCCAGCAGTTGGGGGGGTTATGGCTACACCTTC.

V is TRBV7-2 and J is TRBJ2-1; 8 nucleotides agree with TRBD1. Germline CDR1 is SGHTA and CDR2 is FQGNSA. The CDR3 sequence is 14 residues long. The V segment lost 3 bases and the J segment 9 bases; nucleotides outside the gene matches: 7. CDR3 coding DNA: TGTGCCAGCAGCTTCGACAGGGGAGTAGGTGAGCAGTTCTTC. Its protein product is CASSFDRGVGEQFF.

The rearrangement uses TRBV5-1 and TRBJ2-2, with 8 bases identical to TRBD2. Germline loops: CDR1 SGHRS, CDR2 YFSETQ. This CDR3 has 16 residues. The V and J ends lost 0 bases and 3 bases, in that order; junction bases with no gene match: 4. The CDR3 region has the DNA TGCGCCAGCAGCTTGGGCAGCGGGAGAGACACCGGGGAGCTGTTTTTT. Residues: CASSLGSGRDTGELFF.

This clone was seen a handful of times. The chain links TRBV28 to TRBJ1-5; perhaps TRBD1 as D (6 bases). Germline V gives CDR1 MDHEN, CDR2 SYDVKM. The CDR3 consists of 14 residues. Trimming cost V 3 bases and J 5 bases, with 11 bases left between them. The CDR3 DNA reads TGTGCCAGCAGTTTCGGGGGGGCTGATCAGCCCCAGCATTTT. Residues: CASSFGGADQPQHF.

The CDR3 spells CASSSIPTGPYDTEAFF. The CDR3 DNA sequence: TGTGCCAGCAGCTCCATCCCGACAGGGCCCTACGACACTGAAGCTTTCTTT. The V and J genes are TRBV14 and TRBJ1-1, with 7 positions matching TRBD1. There are 17 residues in the CDR3. Germline assignment: CDR1 SGHDN and CDR2 FVKESK. V dropped 5 bases and J dropped 3; count of bases not matched to a gene: 15.

The chain couples TRBV2 to TRBJ1-5, with D perhaps TRBD1 (6 bases). The germline V gene encodes CDR1 SNHLY and CDR2 FYNNEI. Trimming shortened V by 7 bases and J by 7 bases, and 17 bases separated the two germline ends. The CDR3 has 14 residues. The CDR3 DNA sequence: TGTGCCAGCACGAACGGGGGGGCTGACCAGCCCCAGCATTTT. Protein: CASTNGGADQPQHF.

This clone was seen a handful of times. The chain joins TRBV30 to TRBJ1-6, with TRBD1 matching 8 bases. Germline V CDR1 and CDR2: GTSNPN, SVGIG (reference sequence). Trimming removed 0 bases from V and 10 bases from J; junction bases left unmatched: 5. CDR3 length equals 14 residues. CDR3 amino acids: CAWSVRQGRSPLHF. The DNA of the CDR3 is TGTGCCTGGAGTGTACGACAGGGGAGGTCACCCCTCCACTTT.

The chain combines TRBV27 with TRBJ2-5; D uncertain. Germline values: CDR1 MNHEY, CDR2 SMNVEV (reference sequence). The germline V and J ends were trimmed by 2 bases and 7 bases, with 5 bases remaining between them. This CDR3 region has 11 residues. CDR3 residues: CASSLGGTQYF. CDR3 DNA sequence: TGTGCCAGCAGTTTAGGCGGGACCCAGTACTTC.

The V gene is TRBV15, the J gene TRBJ1-5; 7 bases agree with TRBD1. The junction had 6 bases not matched to a gene; V was cut back by 6 bases and J by 4 bases. Germline lookup yields CDR1 LNHNV and CDR2 YYDKDF (reference sequence). The CDR3 spans 14 residues. The CDR3 here is CATREDRLNQPQHF. As DNA, the CDR3 is TGTGCCACCAGGGAGGACAGGTTAAATCAGCCCCAGCATTTT.

V usage is TRBV28 and J usage is TRBJ2-7, with D possibly matching TRBD2 (6 bases). This CDR3 contains 13 residues. Germline V gives CDR1 MDHEN, CDR2 SYDVKM. Trimming stripped 1 base from V and 4 bases from J, with 8 bases between. The CDR3 DNA sequence: TGTGCCAGCAGTTTATCGGGGACTTACGAGCAGTACTTC. Translated, it gives CASSLSGTYEQYF.

J is TRBJ2-1 and V is TRBV10-3, with 10 bases aligning to TRBD1. The germline gives CDR1 ENHRY, CDR2 SYGVKD. V was clipped by 3 bases and J by 5 bases; unmatched bases: 4. The CDR3 is 15 residues long. CDR3 sequence (DNA): TGTGCCATCAGTGACATGGGACAGGGGAACAATGAGCAGTTCTTC. Its translation: CAISDMGQGNNEQFF.

The rearrangement joins TRBV5-4 to TRBJ2-1; 10 positions agree with TRBD1. Trimming removed 0 bases from V and 7 bases from J; junction bases left unmatched: 7. The CDR3 is 16 residues long. CDR1 and CDR2 (germline): SGHNT, YYREEE (reference sequence). In nucleotides, the CDR3 is TGTGCCAGCAGCTTGGCAAGGGACAGGGGTAAGAATGAGCAGTTCTTC. It translates to CASSLARDRGKNEQFF.

Concerning this clone: The identical CDR3 is also encoded by other nucleotide sequences in the sample. The genes are TRBV9 and TRBJ1-2, with 8 bases fitting TRBD1. CDR1 is SGDLS and CDR2 is YYNGEE in the germline V gene. CDR3 length: 15 residues. Trimming removed 0 bases from V and 2 bases from J; junction bases left unmatched: 3. The chain's CDR3 is CASSVGTGGNYGYTF. The CDR3 region has the DNA TGTGCCAGCAGCGTAGGTACAGGGGGGAACTATGGCTACACCTTC.

This clone came up once. The chain couples TRBV6-5 to TRBJ2-4; TRBD1 matches 7 bases. The V and J ends lost 0 bases and 1 base, in that order; junction bases with no gene match: 3. This CDR3 contains 16 residues. The germline CDR1 and CDR2 sequences are MNHEY and SVGAGI. As DNA, the CDR3 is TGTGCCAGCAGTTACTCGAACAGGGGCGCCAAAAACATTCAGTACTTC. Translated: CASSYSNRGAKNIQYF.

The chain links TRBV19 to TRBJ2-3; 7 nucleotides agree with TRBD1. Germline V gene data show CDR1 as LNHDA and CDR2 as SQIVND (reference sequence). V dropped 3 bases and J dropped 6; count of bases not matched to a gene: 9. This CDR3 has 15 amino acids. CDR3 sequence: CASSIRQGYGDTQYF. The CDR3 nucleotides are TGTGCCAGTAGTATCAGACAGGGTTATGGGGATACGCAGTATTTT.